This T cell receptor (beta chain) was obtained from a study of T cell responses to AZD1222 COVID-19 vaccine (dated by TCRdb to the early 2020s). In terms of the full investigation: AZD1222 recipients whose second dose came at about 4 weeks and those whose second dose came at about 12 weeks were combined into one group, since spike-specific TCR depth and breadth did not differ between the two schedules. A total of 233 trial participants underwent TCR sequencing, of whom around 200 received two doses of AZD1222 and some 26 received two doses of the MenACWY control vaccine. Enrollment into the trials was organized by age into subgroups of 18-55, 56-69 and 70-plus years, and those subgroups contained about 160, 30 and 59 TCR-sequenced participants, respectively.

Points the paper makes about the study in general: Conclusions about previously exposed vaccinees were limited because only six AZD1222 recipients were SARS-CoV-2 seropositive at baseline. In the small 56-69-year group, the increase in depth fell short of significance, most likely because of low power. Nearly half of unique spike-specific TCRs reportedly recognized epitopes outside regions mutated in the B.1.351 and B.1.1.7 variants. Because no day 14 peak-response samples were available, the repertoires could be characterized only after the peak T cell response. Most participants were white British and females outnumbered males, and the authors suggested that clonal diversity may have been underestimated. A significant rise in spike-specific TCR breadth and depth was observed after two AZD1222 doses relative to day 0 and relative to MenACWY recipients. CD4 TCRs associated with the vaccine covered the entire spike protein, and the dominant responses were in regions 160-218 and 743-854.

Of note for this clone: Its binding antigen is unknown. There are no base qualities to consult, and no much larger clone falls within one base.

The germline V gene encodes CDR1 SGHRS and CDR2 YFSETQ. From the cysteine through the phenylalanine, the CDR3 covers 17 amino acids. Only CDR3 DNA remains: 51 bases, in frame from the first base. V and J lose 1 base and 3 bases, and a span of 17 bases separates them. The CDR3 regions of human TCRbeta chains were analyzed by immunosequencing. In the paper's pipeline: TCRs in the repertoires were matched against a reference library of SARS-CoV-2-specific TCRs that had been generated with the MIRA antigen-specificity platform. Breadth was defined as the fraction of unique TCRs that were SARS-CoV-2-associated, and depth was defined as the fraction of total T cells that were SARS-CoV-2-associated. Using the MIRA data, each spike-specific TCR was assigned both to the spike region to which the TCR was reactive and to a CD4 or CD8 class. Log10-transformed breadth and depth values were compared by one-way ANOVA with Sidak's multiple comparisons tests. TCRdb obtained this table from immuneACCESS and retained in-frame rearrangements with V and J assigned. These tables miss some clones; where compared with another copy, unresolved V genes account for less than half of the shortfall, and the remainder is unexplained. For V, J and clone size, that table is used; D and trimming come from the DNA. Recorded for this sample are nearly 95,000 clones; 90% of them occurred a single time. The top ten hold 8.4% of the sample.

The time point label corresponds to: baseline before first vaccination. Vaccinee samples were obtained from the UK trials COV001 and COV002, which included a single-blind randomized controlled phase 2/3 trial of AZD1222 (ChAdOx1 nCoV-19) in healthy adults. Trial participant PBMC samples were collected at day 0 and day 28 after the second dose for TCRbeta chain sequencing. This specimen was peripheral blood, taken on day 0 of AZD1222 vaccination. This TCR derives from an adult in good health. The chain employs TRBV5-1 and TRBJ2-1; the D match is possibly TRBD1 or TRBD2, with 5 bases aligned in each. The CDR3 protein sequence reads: CASSLTSGTPDYNEQFF. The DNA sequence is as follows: TGCGCCAGCAGCTTGACGTCCGGGACCCCGGACTACAATGAGCAGTTCTTC.